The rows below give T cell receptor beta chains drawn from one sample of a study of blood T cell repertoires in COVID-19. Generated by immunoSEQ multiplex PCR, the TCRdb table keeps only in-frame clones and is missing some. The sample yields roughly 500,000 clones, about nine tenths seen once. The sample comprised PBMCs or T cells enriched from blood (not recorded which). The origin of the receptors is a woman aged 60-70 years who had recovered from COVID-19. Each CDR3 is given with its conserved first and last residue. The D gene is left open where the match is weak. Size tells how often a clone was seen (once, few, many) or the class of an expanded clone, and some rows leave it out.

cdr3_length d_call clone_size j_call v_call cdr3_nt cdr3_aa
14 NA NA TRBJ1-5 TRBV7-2 TGTGCCAGCAGCTTACGGCAGGGCACTCAGCCCCAGCATTTT CASSLRQGTQPQHF
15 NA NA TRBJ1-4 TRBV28 TGTGCCAGCAGTTTTCGTCCAGGGGACAATGAAAAACTGTTTTTT CASSFRPGDNEKLFF
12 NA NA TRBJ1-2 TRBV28 TGTGCCAGCAGCGTATACGGGAATGGCTACACCTTC CASSVYGNGYTF
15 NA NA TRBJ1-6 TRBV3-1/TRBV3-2 TGTGCCAGCAGCCTATCGAGGGTATCGGATTCACCCCTCCACTTT CASSLSRVSDSPLHF
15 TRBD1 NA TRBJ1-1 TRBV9 TGTGCCAGCAGCCCGGGACAGGTCATGAACACTGAAGCTTTCTTT CASSPGQVMNTEAFF
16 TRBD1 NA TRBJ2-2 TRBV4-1 TGCGCCAGCAGCCCCGGACAGGGACGGGCCACCGGGGAGCTGTTTTTT CASSPGQGRATGELFF
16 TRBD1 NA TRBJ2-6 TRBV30 TGTGCCTGGAGTTCGGGACAGCCCTCTGGGGCCAACGTCCTGACTTTC CAWSSGQPSGANVLTF
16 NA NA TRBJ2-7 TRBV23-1 TGCGCCAGCAGTCGGGTCTGCGACCGGAGCTCCTACGAGCAGTACTTC CASSRVCDRSSYEQYF
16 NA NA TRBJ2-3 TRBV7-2 TGTGCCAGCAGCTTAGGGATCTACAGGGGGGGAGATACGCAGTATTTT CASSLGIYRGGDTQYF
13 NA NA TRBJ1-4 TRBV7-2 TGTGCCAGCAGCTTCCAGGGAGGGGAAAAACTGTTTTTT CASSFQGGEKLFF
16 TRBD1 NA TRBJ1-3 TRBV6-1 TGTGCCAGCAGTCAAGGACAGGGCTACTCTGGAAACACCATATATTTT CASSQGQGYSGNTIYF
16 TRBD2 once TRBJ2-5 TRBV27 TGTGCCAGCAGTTCTCTGGGCGGGGGGGTGTTCGAGACCCAGTACTTC CASSSLGGGVFETQYF
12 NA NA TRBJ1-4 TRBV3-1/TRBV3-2 TGTGCCAGCTCCCCTTTTCGGGAAAAACTGTTTTTT CASSPFREKLFF
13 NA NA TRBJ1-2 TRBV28 TGTGCCAGCAGTCCGCTGGGGGGCTATGGCTACACCTTC CASSPLGGYGYTF
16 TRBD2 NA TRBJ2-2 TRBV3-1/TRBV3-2 TGTGCCAGCAGCCAAGCTGTAGCGGGGGTTACCGGGGAGCTGTTTTTT CASSQAVAGVTGELFF
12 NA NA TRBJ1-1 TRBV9 TGTGCCAGCAGCGAGAGTGGGAGTGAAGCTTTCTTT CASSESGSEAFF
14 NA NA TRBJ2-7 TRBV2 TGTGCCAGCAGTGAAAACAGGGATTCCTACGAGCAGTACTTC CASSENRDSYEQYF
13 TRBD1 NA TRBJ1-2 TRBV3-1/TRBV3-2 TGTGCCAGCAGCCAGCACACAGGGGGTAGCTACACCTTC CASSQHTGGSYTF
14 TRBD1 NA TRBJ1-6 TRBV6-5 TGTGCCAGAGGGACAGGGGAACATAATTCACCCCTCCACTTT CARGTGEHNSPLHF
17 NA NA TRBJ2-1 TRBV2 TGTGCCAGGCCTTACACTAGGGTCCTCAGCTCCTACAATGAGCAGTTCTTC CARPYTRVLSSYNEQFF
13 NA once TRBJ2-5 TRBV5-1 TGCGCCAGCAGCTTGGGTGACACCGGGACCCAGTACTTC CASSLGDTGTQYF
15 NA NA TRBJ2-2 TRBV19 TGTGCCAGTAGTATTTTGTCGGCGAACACCGGGGAGCTGTTTTTT CASSILSANTGELFF
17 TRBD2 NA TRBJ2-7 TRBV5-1 TGCGCCAGCAGCCCGGGGGCGGGAGGTCCCGGGGGGCACGAGCAGTACTTC CASSPGAGGPGGHEQYF
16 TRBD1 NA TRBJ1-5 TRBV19 TGTGCCAGTAGTCCCCGACAGGGGGGGAGCAATCAGCCCCAGCATTTT CASSPRQGGSNQPQHF
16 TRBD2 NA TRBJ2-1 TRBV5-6 TGTGCCAGCAGCTTCCTTAGCGGGGGGACGTACAATGAGCAGTTCTTC CASSFLSGGTYNEQFF
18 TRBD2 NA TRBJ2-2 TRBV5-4 TGTGCCAGCAGCTGGGGTGCTAGCGGGGGGCCGAACACCGGGGAGCTGTTTTTT CASSWGASGGPNTGELFF
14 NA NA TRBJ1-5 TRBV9 TGTGCCAGCAGCGTCGGTAAGACTGGCCAGCCCCAGCATTTT CASSVGKTGQPQHF
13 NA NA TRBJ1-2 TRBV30 TGTGCCTGGAGTTCCGAGAGGGATACTGGCTACACCTTC CAWSSERDTGYTF
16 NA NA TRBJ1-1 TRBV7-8 TGTGCCAGCAGCCAAAGGGGGGGGCACATGAACACTGAAGCTTTCTTT CASSQRGGHMNTEAFF
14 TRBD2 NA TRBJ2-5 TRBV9 TGTGCCAGCTCCCGACTAGCGGGGGGGGAGACCCAGTACTTC CASSRLAGGETQYF
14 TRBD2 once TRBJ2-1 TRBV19 TGTGCCACCAAAAAAGCGGGAGGGGACAATGAGCAGTTCTTC CATKKAGGDNEQFF
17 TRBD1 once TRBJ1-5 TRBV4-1 TGCGCCAGCAGCCTTACCGGACAGGGTTGGGGCAATCAGCCCCAGCATTTT CASSLTGQGWGNQPQHF
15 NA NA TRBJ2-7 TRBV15 TGTGCCACCAGCAGAGATATAGGGGGGAGGGGCGAGCAGTACTTC CATSRDIGGRGEQYF
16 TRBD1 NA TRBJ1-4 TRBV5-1 TGCGCCAGCAGCTTACCTACAGGGGGCGCGAATGAAAAACTGTTTTTT CASSLPTGGANEKLFF
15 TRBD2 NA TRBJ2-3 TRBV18 TGTGCCAGCTCAACTAGCGGGTCTAGCACAGATACGCAGTATTTT CASSTSGSSTDTQYF
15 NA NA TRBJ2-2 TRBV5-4 TGTGCCAGCAGCTTGGGGGCCGGGAAGGACGGGGAGCTGTTTTTT CASSLGAGKDGELFF
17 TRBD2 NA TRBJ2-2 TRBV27 TGTGCCAGCAGTTTATCCGGACTAGCGGCTAGCACCGGGGAGCTGTTTTTT CASSLSGLAASTGELFF
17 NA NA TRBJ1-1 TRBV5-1 TGCGCCAGCAGTCAGACAGGTCCGTTTCTCATGAACACTGAAGCTTTCTTT CASSQTGPFLMNTEAFF
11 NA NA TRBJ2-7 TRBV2 TGTGCCAGCGGGGGGTTCTACGAGCAGTACTTC CASGGFYEQYF
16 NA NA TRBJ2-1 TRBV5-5 TGTGCCAGCAGTTTGTCTGCAGGGATGGCCTACAATGAGCAGTTCTTC CASSLSAGMAYNEQFF
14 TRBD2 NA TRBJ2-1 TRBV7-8 TGTGCCAGCAGCTTACCAGGGACTAGTAATGAGCAGTTCTTC CASSLPGTSNEQFF
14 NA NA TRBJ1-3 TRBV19 TGTGCCAGTGGGGGAGGGAGTTCTGGAAACACCATATATTTT CASGGGSSGNTIYF
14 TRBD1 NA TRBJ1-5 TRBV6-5 TGTGCCACCTCGGGACAGGGGGCTCGTCAGCCCCAGCATTTT CATSGQGARQPQHF
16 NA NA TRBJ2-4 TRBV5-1 TGCGCCAGCAGCCAGGCTTACGGAGGGGTCAAAAACATTCAGTACTTC CASSQAYGGVKNIQYF
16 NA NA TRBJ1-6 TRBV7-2 TGTGCCAGCAGCTTAATACAGGGACGTAGGAATTCACCCCTCCACTTT CASSLIQGRRNSPLHF
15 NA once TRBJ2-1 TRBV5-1 TGCGCCAGCAGCTTGGGTCTAACACTAGGAAATGAGCAGTTCTTC CASSLGLTLGNEQFF
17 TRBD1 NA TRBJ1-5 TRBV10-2 TGCGCCAGCACTCCCGGGGACAGGGGCTTAACCAATCAGCCCCAGCATTTT CASTPGDRGLTNQPQHF
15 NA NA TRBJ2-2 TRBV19 TGTGCCAGTAGTACACGTAGCCGATACACCGGGGAGCTGTTTTTT CASSTRSRYTGELFF
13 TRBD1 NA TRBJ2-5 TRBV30 TGTGCCTCCACCAGGACAGGGAAAGAGACCCAGTACTTC CASTRTGKETQYF
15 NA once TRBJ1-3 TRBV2 TGTGCCAGCAGTGGACAGGCTTTTTCTGGAAACACCATATATTTT CASSGQAFSGNTIYF
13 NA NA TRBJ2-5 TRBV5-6 TGTGCCAGCAGCTTGGGGAGGGGCGAGACCCAGTACTTC CASSLGRGETQYF
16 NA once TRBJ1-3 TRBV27 TGTGCCAGCAGTAATCGGCCAGGGTCCTCTGGAAACACCATATATTTT CASSNRPGSSGNTIYF
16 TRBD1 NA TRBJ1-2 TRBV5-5 TGTGCCAGCAGCCCGCGTACAGGGGCCCCTGTCTATGGCTACACCTTC CASSPRTGAPVYGYTF